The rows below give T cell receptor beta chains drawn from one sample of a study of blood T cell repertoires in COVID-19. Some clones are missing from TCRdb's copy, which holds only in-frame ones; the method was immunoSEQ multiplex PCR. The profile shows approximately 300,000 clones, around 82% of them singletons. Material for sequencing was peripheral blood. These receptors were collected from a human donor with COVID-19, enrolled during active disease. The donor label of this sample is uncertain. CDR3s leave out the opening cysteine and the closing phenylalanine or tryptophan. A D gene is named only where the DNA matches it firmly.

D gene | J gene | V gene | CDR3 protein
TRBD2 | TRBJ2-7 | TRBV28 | ASRPVQGLAGLSYEQY
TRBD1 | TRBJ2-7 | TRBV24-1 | ATSARDRGFDEQY
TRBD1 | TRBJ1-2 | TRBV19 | ASSPGGVGGGYT
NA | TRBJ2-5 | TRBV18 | ASSPRTAQETQY
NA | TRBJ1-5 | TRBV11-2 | ASSLDTAGPGQPQH
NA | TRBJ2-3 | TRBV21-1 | ASSKRRLAASSTDTQY
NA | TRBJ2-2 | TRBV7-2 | ASSPRVAGPANTGELF
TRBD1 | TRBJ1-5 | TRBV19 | ASSISGTENQPQH
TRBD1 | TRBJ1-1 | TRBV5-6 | ASSWGDRGVAEAF
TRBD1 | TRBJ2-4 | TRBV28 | ASSLTGQGGYAKNIQY
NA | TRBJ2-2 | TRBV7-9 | ASSSWRGNTGELF
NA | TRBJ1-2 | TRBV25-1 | ASSEYPLGYT
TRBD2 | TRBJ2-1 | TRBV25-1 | ATSTWGGSDNEQF
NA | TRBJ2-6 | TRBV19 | ASRQVGSGANVLT
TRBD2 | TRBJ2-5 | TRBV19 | ASSIREGSQETQY
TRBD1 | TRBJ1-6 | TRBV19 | ASKETGDNSPLH
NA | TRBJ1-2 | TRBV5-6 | ASTSAGTHYGYT
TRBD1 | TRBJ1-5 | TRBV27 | ASSRLLDVGDRVNQPQH
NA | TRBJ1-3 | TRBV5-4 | ASSLALGRISGNTIY
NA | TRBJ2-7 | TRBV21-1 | ASSKMPARDRGGYEQY
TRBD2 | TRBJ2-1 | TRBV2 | ASRDWTSGTYGEQF
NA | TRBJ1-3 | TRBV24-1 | ATSDPGIGNTIY
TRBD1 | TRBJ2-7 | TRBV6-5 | ASRLGQNYEQY
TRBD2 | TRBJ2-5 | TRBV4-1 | ASSQKGEGVGETQY
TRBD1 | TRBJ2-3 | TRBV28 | ASSSLDREGTQY
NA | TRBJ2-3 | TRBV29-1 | SEREFGSTDTQY
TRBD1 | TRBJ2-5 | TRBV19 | ASSNPNRGQETQY
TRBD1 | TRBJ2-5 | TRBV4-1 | ASSLQGVETQY
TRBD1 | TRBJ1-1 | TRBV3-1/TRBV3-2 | ASSPPVGQGTEAF
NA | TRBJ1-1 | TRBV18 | ASSLQEHEAF
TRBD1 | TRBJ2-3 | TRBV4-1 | ASSLSWTGSTDTQY
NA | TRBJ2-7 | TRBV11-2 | ASSLELTSSYEQY
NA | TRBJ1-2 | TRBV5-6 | ASSLGGRGGYT
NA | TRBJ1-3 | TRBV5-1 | ASSLAPGGNTIY
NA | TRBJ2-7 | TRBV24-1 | ATSDSGDRPYEQY
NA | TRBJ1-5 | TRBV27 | ASSPASNRPYQPQH
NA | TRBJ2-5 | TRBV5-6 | ASSFPGVGETQY
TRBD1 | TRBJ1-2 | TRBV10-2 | ASSEQGGYGYT
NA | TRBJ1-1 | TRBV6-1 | ASSDDSRQRDTEAF
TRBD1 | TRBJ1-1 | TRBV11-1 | ASSLGQGAWNTEAF
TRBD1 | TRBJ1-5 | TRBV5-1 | ASSFMPGQGNQPQH
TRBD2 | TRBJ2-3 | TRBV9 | ASSINSGRGMNTQY
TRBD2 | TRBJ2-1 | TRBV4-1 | ASRTTSGGYNEQF
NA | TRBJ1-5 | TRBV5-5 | ASSLAYSGGGGNQPQH
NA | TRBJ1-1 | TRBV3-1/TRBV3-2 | ASSQAAGTEAF
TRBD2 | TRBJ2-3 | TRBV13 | ASSPGTSGAHTDTQY
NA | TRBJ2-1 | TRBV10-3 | AISDPGLYNEQF
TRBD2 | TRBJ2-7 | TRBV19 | ASSTGRGVYEQY
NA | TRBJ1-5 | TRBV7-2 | ASSPPNQPQH
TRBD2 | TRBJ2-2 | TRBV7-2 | ASSTPGLAGLTGELF